The sample holds a few counts of the clone carrying this T cell receptor beta chain. The source of the sample is a study of response to subunit inactivated influenza vaccine. Germline CDR1 and CDR2: SQVTM and ANQGSEA. The CDR3 spans 16 residues. Trimming stripped 3 bases from V and 4 bases from J, with 16 bases between. One entry per CDR3 protein, called by TCRdb with MiXCR from the RT-PCR reads. The sample includes hundreds of thousands of distinct CDR3 sequences, over 10% seen only once; the top ten take over 10%. The chain recombines TRBV29-1 with TRBJ2-6; D may match TRBD1 or TRBD2 (5 bases each). This TCR was sampled from a man over 45 who received an inactivated influenza vaccine. The specimen comprised PBMCs from blood, sampled 40 to 50 days after vaccination. This CDR3 reads CSVEGPRATGANVLTF. CDR3 sequence (DNA): TGCAGCGTTGAGGGACCCAGGGCAACCGGGGCCAACGTCCTGACTTTC. Variable domain in full (rest from reference TRBV29-1 and TRBJ2-6): SAVISQKPSRDICQRGTSLTIQCQVDSQVTMMFWYRQQPGQSLTLIATANQGSEATYESGFVIDKFPISRPNLTFSTLTVSNMSPEDSSIYLCSVEGPRATGANVLTFGAGSRLTVL.